Listed below are T cell receptor beta chains from one sample, sequenced in a study of identical twins. From the 5' RACE reads, TCRdb called clonotypes with MiXCR, one entry per CDR3 protein. In the table there are hundreds of thousands of distinct CDR3 sequences, 9% to 15% of which are singletons. These records were also assigned to another study, of yellow fever vaccine responses in identical twins.

Specimen: PBMCs. These receptors originate from a woman between 18 and 29 years old in good health. Each CDR3 is given with its conserved first and last residue. The D gene is left open where the match is weak. Clone sizes are given selectively: once, few, many, or a class where the clone is expanded.

j_call: TRBJ2-7
cdr3_length: 17
d_call: TRBD2
v_call: TRBV5-1
clone_size: many
cdr3_nt: TGCGCCAGCAGCCAGGGACTAGCGGCGTCAATATCCTACGAGCAGTACTTC
cdr3_aa: CASSQGLAASISYEQYF

j_call: TRBJ2-2
cdr3_length: 15
d_call: TRBD2
v_call: TRBV10-2
clone_size: .
cdr3_nt: TGCGCCAGCAGTACGGGGGGGCCGGGTACCGGGGAGCTGTTTTTT
cdr3_aa: CASSTGGPGTGELFF

j_call: TRBJ2-3
cdr3_length: 15
d_call: TRBD1
v_call: TRBV5-1
clone_size: many
cdr3_nt: TGCGCCAGCAGCACGGGACAGTTTTTCACGGGTACGCAGTATTTT
cdr3_aa: CASSTGQFFTGTQYF

j_call: TRBJ2-1
cdr3_length: 14
d_call: .
v_call: TRBV5-1
clone_size: many
cdr3_nt: TGCGCCAGCAGCCCCACAGGTCCCTTCAATGAGCAGTTCTTC
cdr3_aa: CASSPTGPFNEQFF

j_call: TRBJ2-7
cdr3_length: 16
d_call: TRBD2
v_call: TRBV3-1
clone_size: .
cdr3_nt: TGTGCCAGCAGCCAAGGTGGGACTAGCGGGAGACGCGAGCAGTACTTC
cdr3_aa: CASSQGGTSGRREQYF

j_call: TRBJ2-5
cdr3_length: 14
d_call: .
v_call: TRBV20-1
clone_size: many
cdr3_nt: TGCAGTGCTACCCTCCCGCCAGTACAAGAGACCCAGTACTTC
cdr3_aa: CSATLPPVQETQYF

j_call: TRBJ2-5
cdr3_length: 16
d_call: TRBD2
v_call: TRBV4-2
clone_size: many
cdr3_nt: TGTGCCAGCAGCCAAGAGCTAGCGGCGTCCCAAGAGACCCAGTACTTC
cdr3_aa: CASSQELAASQETQYF

j_call: TRBJ2-2
cdr3_length: 15
d_call: .
v_call: TRBV5-1
clone_size: few
cdr3_nt: TGCGCCAGCAGCTTGGCCGTCGTTAGCACCGGGGAGCTGTTTTTT
cdr3_aa: CASSLAVVSTGELFF

j_call: TRBJ2-5
cdr3_length: 15
d_call: .
v_call: TRBV24-1
clone_size: few
cdr3_nt: TGTGCCACCAGTGACCACCTCGGAGGGCTAGAGACCCAGTACTTC
cdr3_aa: CATSDHLGGLETQYF

j_call: TRBJ2-5
cdr3_length: 16
d_call: TRBD2
v_call: TRBV7-9
clone_size: .
cdr3_nt: TGTGCCAGCAGCCGTCCCCGCGGGGGTTTGGGGGAGACCCAGTACTTC
cdr3_aa: CASSRPRGGLGETQYF

j_call: TRBJ1-1
cdr3_length: 13
d_call: TRBD1
v_call: TRBV10-3
clone_size: few
cdr3_nt: TGTGCCACCGCAGGGGGTTTAGGCACTGAAGCTTTCTTT
cdr3_aa: CATAGGLGTEAFF

j_call: TRBJ2-4
cdr3_length: 15
d_call: .
v_call: TRBV4-1
clone_size: .
cdr3_nt: TGCGCCAGCAGCCAATCAGGGGTGTCCAAAAACATTCAGTACTTC
cdr3_aa: CASSQSGVSKNIQYF

j_call: TRBJ1-1
cdr3_length: 12
d_call: TRBD1
v_call: TRBV5-1
clone_size: few
cdr3_nt: TGCGCCAGCCTTACTCCGGACAGGAAAGCTTTCTTT
cdr3_aa: CASLTPDRKAFF

j_call: TRBJ2-7
cdr3_length: 14
d_call: .
v_call: TRBV2
clone_size: few
cdr3_nt: TGTGCCAGCAGTGCCTCAGGGCCCGCCTACGAGCAGTACTTC
cdr3_aa: CASSASGPAYEQYF

j_call: TRBJ2-2
cdr3_length: 15
d_call: .
v_call: TRBV3-1
clone_size: .
cdr3_nt: TGTGCCAGCAGCCAAGCTCGAACGGGCACCGGGGAGCTGTTTTTT
cdr3_aa: CASSQARTGTGELFF

j_call: TRBJ2-7
cdr3_length: 17
d_call: .
v_call: TRBV10-3
clone_size: .
cdr3_nt: TGTGCCATCAGTGAGTCAGCTACTAGAAGCGTTCCCTACGAGCAGTACTTC
cdr3_aa: CAISESATRSVPYEQYF

j_call: TRBJ2-1
cdr3_length: 16
d_call: TRBD2
v_call: TRBV27
clone_size: few
cdr3_nt: TGTGCCAGCAGTTCTAGACTAGCGGGAGCCCACAATGAGCAGTTCTTC
cdr3_aa: CASSSRLAGAHNEQFF

j_call: TRBJ2-5
cdr3_length: 15
d_call: .
v_call: TRBV4-1
clone_size: .
cdr3_nt: TGCGCCAGCAGCCAAGATCTCAAGGGGAAAGAGACCCAGTACTTC
cdr3_aa: CASSQDLKGKETQYF

j_call: TRBJ2-1
cdr3_length: 15
d_call: .
v_call: TRBV12-3/TRBV12-4
clone_size: many
cdr3_nt: TGTGCCAGCAGTTTTAGCGGTCGTACCTACAATGAGCAGTTCTTC
cdr3_aa: CASSFSGRTYNEQFF

j_call: TRBJ2-7
cdr3_length: 16
d_call: .
v_call: TRBV21-1
clone_size: few
cdr3_nt: TGTGCCAGCAGCAAAGGGTCTAAAATAAGCTCCTACGAGCAGTACTTC
cdr3_aa: CASSKGSKISSYEQYF

j_call: TRBJ2-1
cdr3_length: 10
d_call: .
v_call: TRBV12-3/TRBV12-4
clone_size: many
cdr3_nt: TGTGCCAGCAGGGGCCATGAGCAGTTCTTC
cdr3_aa: CASRGHEQFF

j_call: TRBJ2-7
cdr3_length: 16
d_call: TRBD2
v_call: TRBV5-1
clone_size: .
cdr3_nt: TGCGCCAGCAGCCCTGGGACTAGCGGGAATCCCTACGAGCAGTACTTC
cdr3_aa: CASSPGTSGNPYEQYF

j_call: TRBJ2-1
cdr3_length: 17
d_call: TRBD2
v_call: TRBV20-1
clone_size: many
cdr3_nt: TGCAGTGCTAGAGATTCCCTAGCGGGGGGTTCCTACAATGAGCAGTTCTTC
cdr3_aa: CSARDSLAGGSYNEQFF

j_call: TRBJ2-1
cdr3_length: 13
d_call: .
v_call: TRBV6-5
clone_size: few
cdr3_nt: TGTGCCAGCAGTTATGGGACCATCAATGAGCAGTTCTTC
cdr3_aa: CASSYGTINEQFF

j_call: TRBJ2-5
cdr3_length: 14
d_call: .
v_call: TRBV5-1
clone_size: .
cdr3_nt: TGCGCCAGCAGCAGACACAGCGGACAAGAGACCCAGTACTTC
cdr3_aa: CASSRHSGQETQYF

j_call: TRBJ1-1
cdr3_length: 14
d_call: TRBD1
v_call: TRBV5-1
clone_size: few
cdr3_nt: TGCGCCAGCAGCTGGGGACAGGGCTACACTGAAGCTTTCTTT
cdr3_aa: CASSWGQGYTEAFF

j_call: TRBJ1-1
cdr3_length: 13
d_call: .
v_call: TRBV10-3
clone_size: .
cdr3_nt: TGTGCCATCAGTGAGCCCTTCGGCACTGAAGCTTTCTTT
cdr3_aa: CAISEPFGTEAFF

j_call: TRBJ2-2
cdr3_length: 14
d_call: .
v_call: TRBV3-1
clone_size: few
cdr3_nt: TGTGCCAGCAGCCCGCTCGGCTACACCGGGGAGCTGTTTTTT
cdr3_aa: CASSPLGYTGELFF

j_call: TRBJ2-2
cdr3_length: 13
d_call: .
v_call: TRBV6-6
clone_size: many
cdr3_nt: TGTGCCAGCAGCCTATTCTCCACCGGGGAGCTGTTTTTT
cdr3_aa: CASSLFSTGELFF

j_call: TRBJ2-3
cdr3_length: 16
d_call: .
v_call: TRBV11-2
clone_size: .
cdr3_nt: TGTGCCAGCAGGAGGATTCGAGGACCCGACTCAGATACGCAGTATTTT
cdr3_aa: CASRRIRGPDSDTQYF

j_call: TRBJ2-2
cdr3_length: 15
d_call: .
v_call: TRBV5-1
clone_size: few
cdr3_nt: TGCGCCAGCAGCTTGCAGGATACGAACACCGGGGAGCTGTTTTTT
cdr3_aa: CASSLQDTNTGELFF

j_call: TRBJ2-1
cdr3_length: 17
d_call: TRBD1
v_call: TRBV27
clone_size: .
cdr3_nt: TGTGCCAGCAGTTTATTCCAGGACAGGGGAGCCTACAATGAGCAGTTCTTC
cdr3_aa: CASSLFQDRGAYNEQFF